Below, 24 T cell receptor beta chains from the same sample are listed, as sequenced in a study of post-analysis software for immune sequencing data. Regarding the study as a whole: Controls had lower frequencies than patients of about five TRBV segments, which included TRBV5-6, TRBV5-1 and TRBV20-1.

Researchers reported that TCR beta cDNA libraries carried unique molecular identifiers. TCRdb used MiXCR to reprocess the PCR reads, holding one entry per CDR3 protein. The sample lists 380,000 or so distinct CDR3 sequences; 30% to 45% were seen once. Antigen specificity for these receptors is unknown. Input material: blood. Every receptor here comes from a girl between 10 and 17 years old with multiple sclerosis.

This clonotype was seen more than once but under ten times. CDR3 sequence reads: CASSPTSGGGNEQFF. In nucleotides, the CDR3 is TGTGCCAGCTCACCGACTAGCGGGGGCGGAAATGAGCAGTTCTTC. This chain connects TRBV18 to TRBJ2-1, with 12 bases aligning to TRBD2. CDR3 length: 15 amino acids. Germline CDR1 and CDR2: KGHSH and LQKENI. Trimming at V came to 3 bases and at J to 7 bases, leaving 4 bases not matched to a gene.

V and J are TRBV29-1 and TRBJ2-2; perhaps TRBD2 as D (7 bases). The germline CDR1 and CDR2 sequences are SQVTM and ANQGSEA. V lost 6 bases, J lost 7 bases, and 18 bases lay in between. The CDR3 loop spans 14 amino acids. DNA for the CDR3: TGCAGCGTCGGCAGGGCGGGGGCAGACGGGGAGCTGTTTTTT. It encodes CSVGRAGADGELFF.

This clonotype has a handful of counts. V is TRBV3-1 and J is TRBJ2-5, with D hard to call. Matching the DNA end better, TRBJ2-7 makes the J call doubtful. In germline, CDR1 is LGHDT, CDR2 YNNKEL (reference sequence). This CDR3 has 12 amino acids. DNA for the CDR3: TGTGCCAGCAGCCAAGGAGGAATCGAGCAGTACTTC. It specifies CASSQGGIEQYF.

This clonotype appeared a few times. This chain uses TRBV4-1 with TRBJ1-5; D not certain. The germline CDR1 and CDR2 sequences are MGHRA and YSYEKL. V was shortened by 0 bases and J by 5 bases, with 5 bases between the two germline ends. The CDR3 totals 13 residues. The CDR3 protein is CASSQDPDQPQHF. CDR3 bases: TGCGCCAGCAGCCAAGACCCGGATCAGCCCCAGCATTTT.

J is TRBJ2-7 and V is TRBV4-2; D tentatively fits TRBD1 or TRBD2 (5 bases each). The CDR3 has 13 amino acids. Germline CDR1 reads LGHNA; CDR2 reads YNFKEQ. V lost 3 bases and J 5 bases, leaving 11 bases between the germline ends. CDR3: CASSHGRDDEQYF. Here the CDR3 DNA reads TGTGCCAGCAGCCACGGCAGGGACGACGAGCAGTACTTC.

The chain links TRBV11-1 to TRBJ2-1, with 9 bases aligning to TRBD2. Trimming removed 5 bases from V and 8 bases from J; junction bases left unmatched: 19. The CDR3 runs to 18 residues. Germline V gives CDR1 SGHAT, CDR2 FQDESV (reference sequence). The CDR3 sequence: CASSLIRRTSVIFHEQFF. The CDR3 DNA follows: TGTGCCAGCAGCCTCATTAGGCGGACTAGCGTCATTTTCCATGAGCAGTTCTTC.

The sample holds a few counts of this clonotype. The chain has TRBV27 and TRBJ2-7; a weak D match, TRBD1 (6 bases). V was shortened by 7 bases and J by 0 bases, with 16 bases between the two germline ends. Germline loops: CDR1 MNHEY, CDR2 SMNVEV (reference sequence). The CDR3 spans 15 residues. The DNA of the CDR3 is TGTGCCAGCACCCGGGACACTCGAAGCTCCTACGAGCAGTACTTC. Protein sequence: CASTRDTRSSYEQYF.

As for this clonotype: A read error may account for a junction end that differs from germline. The CDR3 protein is CASSLWGGGDGHTF. CDR3 in DNA: TGTGCCAGCAGCTTATGGGGGGGGGGCGATGGCCACACCTTC. The rearrangement links TRBV11-2 to TRBJ1-2; D possibly corresponds to TRBD1 (6 bases). CDR3 length equals 14 residues. CDR1 is SGHAT, CDR2 FQNNGV, per germline. The variable domain in full, with the rest retrieved from reference TRBV11-2 and TRBJ1-2, is EAGVAQSPRYKIIEKRQSVAFWCNPISGHATLYWYQQILGQGPKLLIQFQNNGVVDDSQLPKDRFSAERLKGVDSTLKIQPAKLEDSAVYLCASSLWGGGDGHTFGSGTRLTVV.

This clonotype was seen more than once but under ten times. This chain uses TRBV12-3 or TRBV12-4 with TRBJ1-4; possible D gene TRBD1, 6 bases. The CDR3 has 16 amino acids. Trimming pared 3 bases from V and 3 bases from J, leaving 14 bases between. The DNA of the CDR3 is TGTGCCAGCAGTTTTGGATATACAGGGCCTAATGAAAAACTGTTTTTT. Translated: CASSFGYTGPNEKLFF.

The count of this clonotype is one. V and J are TRBV11-2 and TRBJ2-7, with D perhaps TRBD1 (6 bases). Trimming left V 5 bases short and J 3 bases short, with 20 bases between. The CDR3 contains 16 residues. The germline gives CDR1 SGHAT, CDR2 FQNNGV. CDR3 in amino acids: CASSPLMRTAVYEQYF. The CDR3 region has the DNA TGTGCCAGCAGCCCCTTAATGAGGACAGCTGTCTACGAGCAGTACTTC.

The chain links TRBV9 to TRBJ2-3, with D hard to call. CDR3 size: 12 residues. Germline V CDR1 and CDR2: SGDLS, YYNGEE. V dropped 3 bases and J dropped 6 bases, with 8 bases sitting between them. The CDR3 DNA reads as TGTGCCAGCAGCGATGGGGTGGATACGCAGTATTTT. Translated, it gives CASSDGVDTQYF. The variable domain in full, with the rest retrieved from reference TRBV9 and TRBJ2-3, is DSGVTQTPKHLITATGQRVTLRCSPRSGDLSVYWYQQSLDQGLQFLIQYYNGEERAKGNILERFSAQQFPDLHSELNLSSLELGDSALYFCASSDGVDTQYFGPGTRLTVL.

The V and J genes are TRBV7-2 and TRBJ2-1; D remains unclear. Germline CDR1 and CDR2: SGHTA and FQGNSA. Trimming removed 7 bases at V and 0 bases at J, with 10 bases between. This CDR3 has 14 residues. The DNA for the CDR3 is TGTGCCAGCAACCCATGGAGCTCCTACAATGAGCAGTTCTTC. Its translation is CASNPWSSYNEQFF.

This clonotype was picked up a small number of times. Here the CDR3 reads CASSTVDRGHGYTF. CDR3 DNA: TGTGCCAGCAGCACGGTAGACAGGGGGCATGGCTACACCTTC. This chain joins TRBV7-9 and TRBJ1-2; 10 positions match TRBD1. The CDR3 spans 14 residues. Germline CDR1 and CDR2: SEHNR and FQNEAQ (reference sequence). J gave up 6 bases and V 5 bases, and 6 bases lay outside the gene matches.

The CDR3 is CASRRTSGSYEQYF. The CDR3 DNA follows: TGTGCCAGCAGACGGACTAGCGGATCCTACGAGCAGTACTTC. J is TRBJ2-7 and V is TRBV12-3 or TRBV12-4; 10 bases map to TRBD2. Trimming removed 6 bases from V and 1 base from J; junction bases left unmatched: 3. The CDR3 has 14 residues.

The chain combines TRBV4-1 with TRBJ1-2; perhaps TRBD1 as D (5 bases). This CDR3 contains 15 residues. Trimming stripped 0 bases from V and 3 bases from J, with 11 bases between. Germline CDR1 reads MGHRA; CDR2 reads YSYEKL. CDR3 nucleotides: TGCGCCAGCAGCCAAGAGGTCGGGGGGGACTATGGCTACACCTTC. The encoded protein is CASSQEVGGDYGYTF.

This clonotype has more than one count but fewer than ten. The chain links TRBV28 to TRBJ1-2; D might be TRBD1 (5 bases). The CDR3 is made up of 11 amino acids. Germline-derived CDR1 and CDR2 are MDHEN and SYDVKM. V was trimmed by 5 bases and J by 6 bases, leaving 7 bases between them. CDR3 coding DNA: TGTGCCAGCAGTCTACAGGATGGCTACACCTTC. This sequence encodes CASSLQDGYTF.

The chain links TRBV6-5 to TRBJ2-3; 9 bases match TRBD2. Germline V gene data show CDR1 as MNHEY and CDR2 as SVGAGI. This CDR3 region has 16 residues. The J segment lost 7 bases and the V segment lost 6 bases, leaving 14 bases of the junction unmatched. In DNA, the CDR3 is TGTGCCAGCAGGCTTCTGCCTGGCGGGGGGGGGTATACGCAGTATTTT. Translated: CASRLLPGGGGYTQYF.

In the case of this clonotype: Mismatch with germline at one junction end may stem from a read error. The rearrangement links TRBV29-1 to TRBJ2-3, with a weak D call TRBD1 (6 bases). The CDR3 extends over 15 amino acids. The germline V gene encodes CDR1 SQVTM and CDR2 ANQGSEA. CDR3 residues: CSAEDGPGVADTQYF. CDR3 coding DNA: TGCAGCGCTGAAGATGGCCCAGGGGTCGCAGATACGCAGTATTTT.

This clonotype was counted a few times. The chain recombines TRBV6-5 with TRBJ2-6, with TRBD1 matching 8 bases. Germline trimming cut 0 bases from V and 8 bases from J; bases unmatched to any gene: 9. There are 17 residues in the CDR3. Looked up from germline, CDR1 is MNHEY and CDR2 is SVGAGI. The CDR3 nucleotides read TGTGCCAGCAGTTACTCCGGCAGGGGGCAGAAGACCAACGTCCTGACTTTC. This codes for CASSYSGRGQKTNVLTF.

The chain is built from TRBV5-1 and TRBJ2-5; D is possibly TRBD1 or TRBD2 (5 bases each). The CDR3 consists of 14 residues. V was pared by 7 bases and J by 3 bases, with 16 bases between. Germline V CDR1 and CDR2: SGHRS, YFSETQ. The CDR3 reads CASRTGRSEETQYF. The DNA for the CDR3 is TGCGCCAGCCGGACGGGGCGCTCAGAAGAGACCCAGTACTTC.

This clonotype showed up just a few times. The V and J genes are TRBV6-6 and TRBJ2-7; D remains unclear. The germline gives CDR1 MNHNY, CDR2 SVGAGI (reference sequence). The CDR3 consists of 16 residues. V was trimmed by 0 bases and J by 0 bases, leaving 12 bases between them. CDR3 nucleotide sequence: TGTGCCAGCAGTTACTCCCTACCAGGTCTCTCCTACGAGCAGTACTTC. Translated, it gives CASSYSLPGLSYEQYF.

For the CDR3, the DNA is TGTGCCAGCAGCCAAAGAAGCGGGGGGCTGGGTGAGACCCAGTACTTC. It specifies CASSQRSGGLGETQYF. The chain employs TRBV4-2 and TRBJ2-5; TRBD2 aligns across 9 bases. The V and J ends lost 2 bases and 5 bases, in that order; junction bases with no gene match: 9. Germline values: CDR1 LGHNA, CDR2 YNFKEQ. The CDR3 is made up of 16 amino acids.

This clonotype was seen once. The gene calls are TRBV19 and TRBJ1-1; no clear D gene. Germline loops: CDR1 LNHDA, CDR2 SQIVND (reference sequence). V was trimmed by 9 bases and J by 1 base, leaving 9 bases between them. The CDR3 runs to 12 residues. CDR3 DNA sequence: TGTGCCAGCGGTTGGGCGAACACTGAAGCTTTCTTT. This translates into CASGWANTEAFF.

This clonotype was counted between two and nine times. The genes are TRBV27 and TRBJ2-3; 7 nucleotides match TRBD2. The germline CDR1 and CDR2 sequences are MNHEY and SMNVEV (reference sequence). Trimming removed 2 bases from V and 10 bases from J; junction bases left unmatched: 3. The CDR3 length is 12 residues. The CDR3 bases are TGTGCCAGCAGTTTACCTCGGGGGGCGCAGTATTTT. Its protein product is CASSLPRGAQYF.